Listed below are T cell receptor beta chains from one sample, sequenced in a study of CD8 T cells in ankylosing spondylitis. MiXCR, run by TCRdb on the 5' RACE reads, gives a single entry per CDR3 protein. The data show 800,000 to 900,000 distinct CDR3 sequences, approximately 10% seen once. The sequenced material came from blood, either unsorted or a sorted T cell fraction (not recorded which). The receptors were sampled from a male donor with ankylosing spondylitis. CDR3s include the opening cysteine and the closing phenylalanine or tryptophan. The order of the fields is CDR3 length, J gene, V gene, clone size, D gene, CDR3 DNA, CDR3 protein. D genes are given only for firm matches. Clone size appears in some rows only: once, few, many, or a class for an expanded clone.

CDR3 length: 13; J gene: TRBJ2-3; V gene: TRBV11-2; clone size: few; D gene: -; CDR3 DNA: TGTGCCAGCAGCCAACTACGCACAGATACGCAGTATTTT; CDR3 protein: CASSQLRTDTQYF
CDR3 length: 14; J gene: TRBJ1-3; V gene: TRBV4-3; clone size: few; D gene: -; CDR3 DNA: TGCGCCAGCAGCCAAGAAGCCGTGGGAAACACCATATATTTT; CDR3 protein: CASSQEAVGNTIYF
CDR3 length: 14; J gene: TRBJ2-7; V gene: TRBV5-1; clone size: few; D gene: -; CDR3 DNA: TGCGCCAGCAGCCCACAACAGCAACAGTACGAGCAGTACTTC; CDR3 protein: CASSPQQQQYEQYF
CDR3 length: 14; J gene: TRBJ2-7; V gene: TRBV6-5; clone size: -; D gene: -; CDR3 DNA: TGTGCCAGCAGTTACTATCAGTTCTCCTACGAGCAGTACTTC; CDR3 protein: CASSYYQFSYEQYF
CDR3 length: 14; J gene: TRBJ1-5; V gene: TRBV28; clone size: -; D gene: -; CDR3 DNA: TGTGCCAGCCTTCTCCTGGGCATAAATCAGCCCCAGCATTTT; CDR3 protein: CASLLLGINQPQHF
CDR3 length: 15; J gene: TRBJ2-1; V gene: TRBV18; clone size: -; D gene: TRBD1; CDR3 DNA: TGTGCCAGCTCACAAAACAGGGGGCCATACAATGAGCAGTTCTTC; CDR3 protein: CASSQNRGPYNEQFF
CDR3 length: 10; J gene: TRBJ1-2; V gene: TRBV20-1; clone size: many; D gene: -; CDR3 DNA: TGCAGTGCGGCAGGGGTTGGCTACACCTTC; CDR3 protein: CSAAGVGYTF
CDR3 length: 16; J gene: TRBJ1-1; V gene: TRBV6-1; clone size: few; D gene: -; CDR3 DNA: TGTGCCAGCCGGGGGCTTCGGGTGATGTGGAACACTGAAGCTTTCTTT; CDR3 protein: CASRGLRVMWNTEAFF
CDR3 length: 14; J gene: TRBJ2-5; V gene: TRBV5-1; clone size: many; D gene: -; CDR3 DNA: TGCGCCAGCAGCTTGGTCGGTCGGGGGGAGACCCAGTACTTC; CDR3 protein: CASSLVGRGETQYF
CDR3 length: 15; J gene: TRBJ2-1; V gene: TRBV7-8; clone size: -; D gene: TRBD1; CDR3 DNA: TGTGCCAGCAGCTTATTGGACAGGACCTACAATGAGCAGTTCTTC; CDR3 protein: CASSLLDRTYNEQFF
CDR3 length: 18; J gene: TRBJ2-2; V gene: TRBV12-5; clone size: few; D gene: TRBD2; CDR3 DNA: TGTGCTAGTGGTATCACCTGGACTAGCGGGAGTTTCACCGGGGAGCTGTTTTTT; CDR3 protein: CASGITWTSGSFTGELFF
CDR3 length: 13; J gene: TRBJ2-7; V gene: TRBV7-8; clone size: few; D gene: -; CDR3 DNA: TGTGCCAGCAGCGGCAGGAACTCCTACGAGCAGTACTTC; CDR3 protein: CASSGRNSYEQYF
CDR3 length: 14; J gene: TRBJ1-5; V gene: TRBV5-1; clone size: -; D gene: -; CDR3 DNA: TGCGCCAGCAGCTTGGCAGGGGACAATCAGCCCCAGCATTTT; CDR3 protein: CASSLAGDNQPQHF
CDR3 length: 16; J gene: TRBJ2-1; V gene: TRBV20-1; clone size: many; D gene: TRBD2; CDR3 DNA: TGCAGTGCTAGAGATCAGGTAGCGGGGGGCTACAATGAGCAGTTCTTC; CDR3 protein: CSARDQVAGGYNEQFF
CDR3 length: 16; J gene: TRBJ1-4; V gene: TRBV7-6; clone size: few; D gene: TRBD1; CDR3 DNA: TGTGCCAGCAGCCTTTCATGGACAGGGGTTAATGAAAAACTGTTTTTT; CDR3 protein: CASSLSWTGVNEKLFF
CDR3 length: 18; J gene: TRBJ1-6; V gene: TRBV5-1; clone size: -; D gene: -; CDR3 DNA: TGCGCCAGCAGTACTAGACCGGGACAAGGACAATTCAATGTTCCCCTCCACTTT; CDR3 protein: CASSTRPGQGQFNVPLHF
CDR3 length: 14; J gene: TRBJ1-5; V gene: TRBV20-1; clone size: -; D gene: TRBD1; CDR3 DNA: TGCAGTGCTTATGGACAGGTTAGCAATCAGCCCCAGCATTTT; CDR3 protein: CSAYGQVSNQPQHF
CDR3 length: 13; J gene: TRBJ1-1; V gene: TRBV4-2; clone size: -; D gene: -; CDR3 DNA: TGTGCCAGCAGCGATCGACAGGACGCTGAAGCTTTCTTT; CDR3 protein: CASSDRQDAEAFF
CDR3 length: 13; J gene: TRBJ1-2; V gene: TRBV5-5; clone size: many; D gene: -; CDR3 DNA: TGTGCCAGCAGCTTGAGACAGGCATATGGCTACACCTTC; CDR3 protein: CASSLRQAYGYTF
CDR3 length: 18; J gene: TRBJ2-5; V gene: TRBV29-1; clone size: many; D gene: TRBD2; CDR3 DNA: TGCAGCGTTGAAGAGTGGAATTGGAGCGGGACCGGCCAAGAGACCCAGTACTTC; CDR3 protein: CSVEEWNWSGTGQETQYF
CDR3 length: 14; J gene: TRBJ2-7; V gene: TRBV5-1; clone size: many; D gene: -; CDR3 DNA: TGCGCCAGCAGCCCTCGGACGGATTCCTACGAGCAGTACTTC; CDR3 protein: CASSPRTDSYEQYF
CDR3 length: 14; J gene: TRBJ2-7; V gene: TRBV28; clone size: -; D gene: -; CDR3 DNA: TGTGCCAGCAGTTTATATAGCACCGTCTACGAGCAGTACTTC; CDR3 protein: CASSLYSTVYEQYF
CDR3 length: 13; J gene: TRBJ2-1; V gene: TRBV6-5; clone size: few; D gene: -; CDR3 DNA: TGTGCCAGCAGTTACTCGATTTGGGATGAGCAGTTCTTC; CDR3 protein: CASSYSIWDEQFF
CDR3 length: 17; J gene: TRBJ1-2; V gene: TRBV6-2/TRBV6-3; clone size: -; D gene: -; CDR3 DNA: TGTGCCAGCAGTTACGTGGCAGATCCCTACCTTAACTATGGCTACACCTTC; CDR3 protein: CASSYVADPYLNYGYTF
CDR3 length: 15; J gene: TRBJ2-4; V gene: TRBV6-1; clone size: few; D gene: -; CDR3 DNA: TGTGCCAGCAGTCCCCTAGAGCGAGCCAAAAACATTCAGTACTTC; CDR3 protein: CASSPLERAKNIQYF
CDR3 length: 14; J gene: TRBJ2-5; V gene: TRBV7-2; clone size: -; D gene: -; CDR3 DNA: TGTGCCAGCACCCTCTTAGGGCTAGAAGAGACCCAGTACTTC; CDR3 protein: CASTLLGLEETQYF
CDR3 length: 16; J gene: TRBJ2-1; V gene: TRBV20-1; clone size: many; D gene: TRBD2; CDR3 DNA: TGCAGTGCTAGTAGCGCGGGGGGGTCCTCCTACAATGAGCAGTTCTTC; CDR3 protein: CSASSAGGSSYNEQFF
CDR3 length: 13; J gene: TRBJ1-2; V gene: TRBV9; clone size: -; D gene: TRBD1; CDR3 DNA: TGTGCCAGCAGCGCACGACAGGGGCAGGGCTACACCTTC; CDR3 protein: CASSARQGQGYTF
CDR3 length: 17; J gene: TRBJ2-5; V gene: TRBV4-2; clone size: few; D gene: TRBD2; CDR3 DNA: TGTGCCAGCAGCCGCCCGCTAGCGGGAGGGCCTGGGGAGACCCAGTACTTC; CDR3 protein: CASSRPLAGGPGETQYF
CDR3 length: 14; J gene: TRBJ2-5; V gene: TRBV20-1; clone size: -; D gene: -; CDR3 DNA: TGCAGTGCTATGGACAGCCGAGAACAAGAGACCCAGTACTTC; CDR3 protein: CSAMDSREQETQYF
CDR3 length: 12; J gene: TRBJ1-3; V gene: TRBV10-3; clone size: -; D gene: -; CDR3 DNA: TGTGCCGTCAGAGGATCTGGAAACACCATATATTTT; CDR3 protein: CAVRGSGNTIYF
CDR3 length: 14; J gene: TRBJ1-1; V gene: TRBV6-1; clone size: few; D gene: -; CDR3 DNA: TGTGCCAGCAGTGAGGTGCCGGGGGACACTGAAGCTTTCTTT; CDR3 protein: CASSEVPGDTEAFF
CDR3 length: 14; J gene: TRBJ2-7; V gene: TRBV6-5; clone size: many; D gene: TRBD1; CDR3 DNA: TGTGCCAGCAGTTTGACAGGGGGGACCTACGAGCAGTACTTC; CDR3 protein: CASSLTGGTYEQYF
CDR3 length: 13; J gene: TRBJ1-1; V gene: TRBV18; clone size: -; D gene: -; CDR3 DNA: TGTGCCAGCGTGAACAGGGTGAACACTGAAGCTTTCTTT; CDR3 protein: CASVNRVNTEAFF
CDR3 length: 14; J gene: TRBJ2-1; V gene: TRBV29-1; clone size: many; D gene: -; CDR3 DNA: TGCAGCGTTGAGGACAGATCCTCCTACAATGAGCAGTTCTTC; CDR3 protein: CSVEDRSSYNEQFF
CDR3 length: 14; J gene: TRBJ2-3; V gene: TRBV6-2/TRBV6-3; clone size: many; D gene: TRBD2; CDR3 DNA: TGTGCCAGCAGCCGGACTAGCGGGCCAGATACGCAGTATTTT; CDR3 protein: CASSRTSGPDTQYF
CDR3 length: 14; J gene: TRBJ2-1; V gene: TRBV12-3/TRBV12-4; clone size: -; D gene: -; CDR3 DNA: TGTGCCAGCAGCCAACGGAGCTCCTACAATGAGCAGTTCTTC; CDR3 protein: CASSQRSSYNEQFF
CDR3 length: 15; J gene: TRBJ1-2; V gene: TRBV7-6; clone size: few; D gene: -; CDR3 DNA: TGTGCCAGCAGCTTAGGTCAGTCCCCAAACTATGGCTACACCTTC; CDR3 protein: CASSLGQSPNYGYTF
CDR3 length: 15; J gene: TRBJ1-1; V gene: TRBV10-3; clone size: -; D gene: -; CDR3 DNA: TGTGCCATCAAATTAAGTAGGGAAGGAGACGCTGAAGCTTTCTTT; CDR3 protein: CAIKLSREGDAEAFF
CDR3 length: 13; J gene: TRBJ1-5; V gene: TRBV20-1; clone size: -; D gene: -; CDR3 DNA: TGCAGTGCTCCTAAGGACATTGGGCAGCCCCAGCATTTT; CDR3 protein: CSAPKDIGQPQHF
CDR3 length: 13; J gene: TRBJ2-5; V gene: TRBV20-1; clone size: few; D gene: -; CDR3 DNA: TGCAGTGTTACGAGACCGGGGGTGGAGACCCAGTACTTC; CDR3 protein: CSVTRPGVETQYF
CDR3 length: 15; J gene: TRBJ2-7; V gene: TRBV5-1; clone size: many; D gene: TRBD1; CDR3 DNA: TGCGCCAGCAGCCAGGGACAGGGGATGGGCTACGAGCAGTACTTC; CDR3 protein: CASSQGQGMGYEQYF
CDR3 length: 14; J gene: TRBJ1-1; V gene: TRBV6-2/TRBV6-3; clone size: few; D gene: -; CDR3 DNA: TGTGCCACCTGGGACCCTGGACCGAACACTGAAGCTTTCTTT; CDR3 protein: CATWDPGPNTEAFF
CDR3 length: 13; J gene: TRBJ2-1; V gene: TRBV29-1; clone size: -; D gene: -; CDR3 DNA: TGCAGCGTTCAGGGCTTCTCCTACAATGAGCAGTTCTTC; CDR3 protein: CSVQGFSYNEQFF
CDR3 length: 15; J gene: TRBJ1-5; V gene: TRBV15; clone size: -; D gene: -; CDR3 DNA: TGTGCCACCAGCAGCTTCAGATATAGCAATCAGCCCCAGCATTTT; CDR3 protein: CATSSFRYSNQPQHF
CDR3 length: 15; J gene: TRBJ2-7; V gene: TRBV6-5; clone size: -; D gene: TRBD1; CDR3 DNA: TGTGCCAGCAGATACACCGGGACAGGGGGCTACGAGCAGTACTTC; CDR3 protein: CASRYTGTGGYEQYF
CDR3 length: 12; J gene: TRBJ2-3; V gene: TRBV7-8; clone size: -; D gene: -; CDR3 DNA: TGTGCCAGCAGCAAGGGGTCAAATACGCAGTATTTT; CDR3 protein: CASSKGSNTQYF
CDR3 length: 16; J gene: TRBJ1-6; V gene: TRBV4-2; clone size: few; D gene: TRBD1; CDR3 DNA: TGTGCCAGCAGCTCTATCTCAGGGGGCCCCTACTCACCCCTCCACTTT; CDR3 protein: CASSSISGGPYSPLHF
CDR3 length: 14; J gene: TRBJ2-5; V gene: TRBV5-5; clone size: -; D gene: TRBD1; CDR3 DNA: TGTGCCAGCAGCGTAACCGGGACAGGCGGGACCCAGTACTTC; CDR3 protein: CASSVTGTGGTQYF
CDR3 length: 13; J gene: TRBJ1-1; V gene: TRBV6-1; clone size: -; D gene: -; CDR3 DNA: TGTGCCAGCCGGGGACACCGCAACACTGAAGCTTTCTTT; CDR3 protein: CASRGHRNTEAFF